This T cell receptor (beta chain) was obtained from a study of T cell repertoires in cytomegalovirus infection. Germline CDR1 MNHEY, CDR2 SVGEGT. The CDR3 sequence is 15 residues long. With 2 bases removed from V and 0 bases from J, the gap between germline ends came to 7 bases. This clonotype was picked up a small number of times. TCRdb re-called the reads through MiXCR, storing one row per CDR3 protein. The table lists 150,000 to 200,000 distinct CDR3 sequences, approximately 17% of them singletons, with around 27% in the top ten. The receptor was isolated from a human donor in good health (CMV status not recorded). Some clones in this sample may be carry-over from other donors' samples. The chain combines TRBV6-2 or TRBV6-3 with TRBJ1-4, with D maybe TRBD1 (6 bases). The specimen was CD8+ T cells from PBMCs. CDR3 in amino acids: CASSYRTATNEKLFF. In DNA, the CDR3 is TGTGCCAGCAGTTACAGGACAGCAACTAATGAAAAACTGTTTTTT.